This T cell receptor (beta chain) was retrieved from a study of T cells in Graves' hyperthyroidism and ophthalmopathy. Amplified TCR beta CDR3 regions came from RNA transcripts. The HTBI primer set was used in a first-round RT-PCR of the TCR CDR3. TCRdb re-derived calls from the multiplex PCR reads in MiXCR, one entry per CDR3 protein. This sample has about 270,000 distinct CDR3 sequences, with 22% found just once. This clonotype was seen ten or more times. Germline trimming cut 4 bases from V and 7 bases from J; bases unmatched to any gene: 13. The germline CDR1 and CDR2 sequences are GTSNPN and SVGIG (reference sequence). This CDR3 contains 15 residues.

The sequence came from a man aged 30 to 39 with Graves' ophthalmopathy. Sequenced input: blood. The V and J genes are TRBV30 and TRBJ2-1; 7 bases map to TRBD2. The CDR3 nucleotides read TGTGCCTGGAACGGGGAGGGCCTAAGGTCTAATGAGCAGTTCTTC. Its translation is CAWNGEGLRSNEQFF.